These T cell receptor beta chains were read from a single sample in a study of T-cell memory formation after mild COVID-19. TCRdb re-called the 5' RACE reads through MiXCR, storing one row per CDR3 protein. The table records some 290,000 distinct CDR3 sequences, about 17% of them present only once. Material for sequencing was PBMCs or a T cell subset sorted from them (not recorded which). Source of these receptors: a man between 18 and 29 years old who had mild COVID-19 (a few samples of this study predate the infection). Cell type and time point are not known. Both conserved end residues are part of each CDR3. A D gene is named only where the DNA matches it firmly. The listing skips clone size in some rows; elsewhere it reads once, few, many or a size class.

J: TRBJ2-2; D: -; V: TRBV4-1; size: -; CDR3: CATTPGPLRSGELFF; DNA: TGCGCCACCACTCCGGGGCCCTTACGCTCCGGGGAGCTGTTTTTT
J: TRBJ2-5; D: -; V: TRBV4-2; size: few; CDR3: CASSQDPGLQETQYF; DNA: TGTGCCAGCAGCCAAGATCCCGGACTTCAAGAGACCCAGTACTTC
J: TRBJ2-5; D: -; V: TRBV9; size: -; CDR3: CASSAEQYSGVGRETQYF; DNA: TGTGCCAGCAGCGCCGAGCAGTACTCGGGGGTCGGAAGGGAGACCCAGTACTTC
J: TRBJ2-5; D: TRBD1; V: TRBV9; size: few; CDR3: CASSVFGQGEETQYF; DNA: TGTGCCAGCAGCGTCTTCGGACAGGGGGAAGAGACCCAGTACTTC
J: TRBJ1-5; D: -; V: TRBV29-1; size: -; CDR3: CSVTRGLGQPQHF; DNA: TGCAGCGTTACACGGGGGCTAGGACAGCCCCAGCATTTT
J: TRBJ2-3; D: -; V: TRBV7-9; size: few; CDR3: CASSRTLNPDTQYF; DNA: TGTGCCAGCAGCCGGACACTAAACCCGGATACGCAGTATTTT
J: TRBJ1-1; D: -; V: TRBV7-2; size: few; CDR3: CASSLGSRANEAFF; DNA: TGTGCCAGCAGCTTAGGAAGCAGGGCCAATGAAGCTTTCTTT
J: TRBJ2-5; D: -; V: TRBV7-6; size: many; CDR3: CASSLAWETQYF; DNA: TGTGCCAGCAGCTTAGCGTGGGAGACCCAGTACTTC
J: TRBJ2-3; D: -; V: TRBV20-1; size: -; CDR3: CSARSIRVPGPDTQYF; DNA: TGCAGTGCTAGATCGATCCGGGTCCCCGGCCCAGATACGCAGTATTTT
J: TRBJ2-1; D: TRBD2; V: TRBV30; size: -; CDR3: CAWSFFGRPSGLGF; DNA: TGTGCCTGGAGTTTCTTCGGGAGGCCCTCCGGTCTGGGGTTC
J: TRBJ2-1; D: -; V: TRBV10-1; size: -; CDR3: CASSFQGRSYNEQFF; DNA: TGCGCCAGCAGTTTCCAAGGTCGATCCTACAATGAGCAGTTCTTC
J: TRBJ1-6; D: -; V: TRBV5-6; size: few; CDR3: CASSYSNSPLHF; DNA: TGTGCCAGCAGCTATTCCAATTCACCCCTCCACTTT
J: TRBJ2-3; D: -; V: TRBV28; size: few; CDR3: CASSSPFGGELDTDTQYF; DNA: TGTGCCAGCAGTTCCCCTTTTGGAGGGGAACTTGACACAGATACGCAGTATTTT
J: TRBJ2-7; D: -; V: TRBV5-4; size: -; CDR3: CASSLLPLVFEQYF; DNA: TGTGCCAGCAGCTTACTACCACTAGTGTTCGAGCAGTACTTC
J: TRBJ2-7; D: -; V: TRBV10-2; size: few; CDR3: CASGWGGPSSEQYF; DNA: TGCGCCAGCGGGTGGGGGGGGCCCTCATCCGAGCAGTACTTC
J: TRBJ1-1; D: TRBD1; V: TRBV4-2; size: -; CDR3: CASSQGQGPTEAFF; DNA: TGTGCCAGCAGCCAGGGACAGGGTCCCACTGAAGCTTTCTTT
J: TRBJ2-3; D: TRBD2; V: TRBV20-1; size: few; CDR3: CSARGAGGPRTDTQYF; DNA: TGCAGTGCTAGAGGGGCGGGGGGCCCCAGGACAGATACGCAGTATTTT
J: TRBJ2-5; D: TRBD1; V: TRBV3-1; size: -; CDR3: CASSFRDSLQETQYF; DNA: TGTGCCAGCAGCTTCCGGGACAGCCTACAAGAGACCCAGTACTTC
J: TRBJ1-2; D: -; V: TRBV29-1; size: many; CDR3: CSVGEGAGDGYTF; DNA: TGCAGCGTTGGTGAAGGCGCCGGTGATGGCTACACCTTC
J: TRBJ2-4; D: -; V: TRBV6-2/TRBV6-3; size: -; CDR3: CASSWGQNIQYF; DNA: TGTGCCAGCAGCTGGGGGCAAAACATTCAGTACTTC
J: TRBJ2-5; D: -; V: TRBV24-1; size: few; CDR3: CATSDLRVEAGETQYF; DNA: TGTGCCACCAGTGATCTACGAGTAGAGGCTGGGGAGACCCAGTACTTC
J: TRBJ1-5; D: TRBD1; V: TRBV5-1; size: -; CDR3: CASSSGGSSNQPQHF; DNA: TGCGCCAGCAGCTCAGGGGGTTCGAGCAATCAGCCCCAGCATTTT
J: TRBJ2-1; D: -; V: TRBV7-8; size: few; CDR3: CASSLLDSPYNEQFF; DNA: TGTGCCAGCAGCTTATTGGACAGCCCCTACAATGAGCAGTTCTTC
J: TRBJ2-7; D: -; V: TRBV11-2; size: few; CDR3: CASSFGTSPYEQYF; DNA: TGTGCCAGCAGCTTTGGAACCTCCCCATACGAGCAGTACTTC
J: TRBJ2-2; D: -; V: TRBV6-5; size: few; CDR3: CASTGRTNTGELFF; DNA: TGTGCCAGCACGGGCAGAACGAACACCGGGGAGCTGTTTTTT
J: TRBJ2-5; D: TRBD2; V: TRBV6-5; size: many; CDR3: CASSTRGSQETQYF; DNA: TGTGCCAGCAGTACACGCGGGAGCCAAGAGACCCAGTACTTC
J: TRBJ1-6; D: TRBD1; V: TRBV6-6; size: -; CDR3: CASSDAGQGLSPLHF; DNA: TGTGCCAGCAGCGACGCGGGACAGGGACTATCACCCCTCCACTTT
J: TRBJ2-3; D: -; V: TRBV20-1; size: few; CDR3: CSARRQGSTDTQYF; DNA: TGCAGTGCTAGACGGCAGGGGTCGACAGATACGCAGTATTTT
J: TRBJ2-1; D: -; V: TRBV6-5; size: -; CDR3: CASSYSIRQGERNEQFF; DNA: TGTGCCAGCAGTTACTCGATACGGCAGGGAGAGCGCAATGAGCAGTTCTTC
J: TRBJ2-5; D: -; V: TRBV18; size: few; CDR3: CASSTGLETQYF; DNA: TGTGCCAGCTCGACAGGATTAGAGACCCAGTACTTC
J: TRBJ1-1; D: TRBD1; V: TRBV3-1; size: -; CDR3: CASRGQGPEAFF; DNA: TGTGCCAGCAGAGGACAGGGCCCTGAAGCTTTCTTT
J: TRBJ1-4; D: TRBD1; V: TRBV9; size: few; CDR3: CASSSRTGSNEKLFF; DNA: TGTGCCAGCAGCTCCCGGACAGGGAGTAATGAAAAACTGTTTTTT
J: TRBJ2-5; D: -; V: TRBV7-8; size: -; CDR3: CASSLHREETQYF; DNA: TGTGCCAGCAGCCTCCACAGGGAAGAGACCCAGTACTTC
J: TRBJ2-1; D: -; V: TRBV7-2; size: few; CDR3: CASSKWTYNEQFF; DNA: TGTGCCAGCAGCAAATGGACTTACAATGAGCAGTTCTTC
J: TRBJ1-1; D: TRBD1; V: TRBV7-8; size: few; CDR3: CASSITQTGGNVFF; DNA: TGTGCCAGCAGCATAACTCAAACAGGGGGCAATGTTTTCTTT
J: TRBJ2-1; D: -; V: TRBV7-9; size: few; CDR3: CASEVDEQFF; DNA: TGTGCCAGCGAAGTGGATGAGCAGTTCTTC
J: TRBJ2-1; D: -; V: TRBV11-2; size: -; CDR3: CASSYGTRSNEQFF; DNA: TGTGCCAGCAGCTACGGGACAAGGTCGAATGAGCAGTTCTTC
J: TRBJ2-2; D: -; V: TRBV4-3; size: -; CDR3: CASSQKVVSNTGELFF; DNA: TGCGCCAGCAGCCAGAAAGTCGTCTCCAACACCGGGGAGCTGTTTTTT
J: TRBJ2-5; D: TRBD2; V: TRBV3-1; size: -; CDR3: CASSPEVDRPGRETQYF; DNA: TGTGCCAGCAGCCCGGAGGTCGACCGGCCCGGGAGGGAGACCCAGTACTTC
J: TRBJ1-1; D: -; V: TRBV29-1; size: -; CDR3: CSVEDRSVNNEAFF; DNA: TGCAGCGTTGAAGATAGGAGTGTCAATAATGAAGCTTTCTTT
J: TRBJ2-5; D: -; V: TRBV18; size: -; CDR3: CASSPLPGTGLQETQYF; DNA: TGTGCCAGCTCACCTCTTCCGGGAACGGGGCTCCAAGAGACCCAGTACTTC
J: TRBJ1-5; D: -; V: TRBV6-5; size: few; CDR3: CASSTYRSSNQPQHF; DNA: TGTGCCAGCAGTACTTACAGGAGTAGCAATCAGCCCCAGCATTTT
J: TRBJ1-3; D: -; V: TRBV7-2; size: -; CDR3: CASSPDSFPSGNTIYF; DNA: TGTGCCAGCAGCCCAGACTCTTTTCCCTCTGGAAACACCATATATTTT
J: TRBJ1-6; D: -; V: TRBV12-3/TRBV12-4; size: -; CDR3: CASTLSGSNSPLHF; DNA: TGTGCCAGCACCCTCTCCGGGAGTAATTCACCCCTCCACTTT
J: TRBJ2-5; D: TRBD2; V: TRBV7-2; size: many; CDR3: CASSFEAGGTQYF; DNA: TGTGCCAGCAGCTTCGAAGCGGGGGGGACCCAGTACTTC
J: TRBJ2-1; D: -; V: TRBV10-3; size: few; CDR3: CAISESGEQFF; DNA: TGTGCCATCAGTGAGTCGGGGGAGCAGTTCTTC
J: TRBJ2-7; D: TRBD2; V: TRBV5-4; size: -; CDR3: CASSRTSGAYEQYF; DNA: TGTGCCAGCAGCCGGACTAGCGGGGCCTACGAGCAGTACTTC
J: TRBJ2-6; D: -; V: TRBV7-6; size: few; CDR3: CASSLGGPGANVLTF; DNA: TGTGCCAGCAGCTTAGGGGGGCCTGGGGCCAACGTCCTGACTTTC
J: TRBJ2-5; D: -; V: TRBV7-2; size: -; CDR3: CASSLRTRQETQYF; DNA: TGTGCCAGCAGCTTAAGGACGAGGCAAGAGACCCAGTACTTC